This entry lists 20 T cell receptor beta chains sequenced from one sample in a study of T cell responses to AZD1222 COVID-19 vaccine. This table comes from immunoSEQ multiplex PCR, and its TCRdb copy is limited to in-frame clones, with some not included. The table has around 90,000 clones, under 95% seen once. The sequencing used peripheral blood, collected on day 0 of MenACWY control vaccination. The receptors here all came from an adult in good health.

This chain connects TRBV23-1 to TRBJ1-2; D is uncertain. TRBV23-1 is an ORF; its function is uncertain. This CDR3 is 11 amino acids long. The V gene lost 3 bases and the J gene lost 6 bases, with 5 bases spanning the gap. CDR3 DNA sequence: TGCGCCAGCAGTCAGGGCGATGGCTACACCTTC. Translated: CASSQGDGYTF.

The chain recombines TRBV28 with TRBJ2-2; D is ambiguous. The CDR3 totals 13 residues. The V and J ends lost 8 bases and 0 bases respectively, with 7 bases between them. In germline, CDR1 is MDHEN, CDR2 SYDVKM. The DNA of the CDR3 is TGTGCCAGCCTGGGGACGAACACCGGGGAGCTGTTTTTT. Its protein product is CASLGTNTGELFF.

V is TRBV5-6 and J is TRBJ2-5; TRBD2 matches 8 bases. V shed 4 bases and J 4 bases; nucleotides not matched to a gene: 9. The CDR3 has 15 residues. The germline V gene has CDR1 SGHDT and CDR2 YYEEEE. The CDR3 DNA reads TGTGCCAGCAGCGGACTAGCTCCTCGAGTAGAGACCCAGTACTTC. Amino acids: CASSGLAPRVETQYF. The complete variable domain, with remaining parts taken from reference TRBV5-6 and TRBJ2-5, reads DAGVTQSPTHLIKTRGQQVTLRCSPKSGHDTVSWYQQALGQGPQFIFQYYEEEERQRGNFPDRFSGHQFPNYSSELNVNALLLGDSALYLCASSGLAPRVETQYFGPGTRLLVL.

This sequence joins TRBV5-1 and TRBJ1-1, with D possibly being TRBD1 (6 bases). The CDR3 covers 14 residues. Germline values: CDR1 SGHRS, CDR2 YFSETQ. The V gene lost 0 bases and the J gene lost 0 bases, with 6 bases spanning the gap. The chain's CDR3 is CASSLGQVNTEAFF. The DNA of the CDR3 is TGCGCCAGCAGCTTGGGACAGGTGAACACTGAAGCTTTCTTT.

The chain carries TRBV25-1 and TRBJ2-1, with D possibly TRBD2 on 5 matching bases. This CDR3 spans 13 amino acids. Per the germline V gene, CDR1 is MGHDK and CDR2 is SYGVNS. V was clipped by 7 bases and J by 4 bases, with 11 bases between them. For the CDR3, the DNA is TGTGCCAGCAACAGCGGAGTTTACAATGAGCAGTTCTTC. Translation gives CASNSGVYNEQFF.

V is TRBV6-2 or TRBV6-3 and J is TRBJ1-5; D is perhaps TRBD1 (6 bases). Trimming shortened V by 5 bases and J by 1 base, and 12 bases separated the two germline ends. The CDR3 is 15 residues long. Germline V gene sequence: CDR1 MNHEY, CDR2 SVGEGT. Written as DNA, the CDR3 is TGTGCCAGCAGTGTTGCCAGGGGAAGCAATCAGCCCCAGCATTTT. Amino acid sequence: CASSVARGSNQPQHF.

CDR3 residues: CAIRDQSETQYF. The CDR3 bases are TGTGCCATCAGGGACCAATCCGAGACCCAGTACTTC. V is TRBV10-3 and J is TRBJ2-5; D unresolved. Trimming removed 6 bases from V and 5 bases from J, with 10 bases in between. The V gene's germline CDR1 is ENHRY and CDR2 SYGVKD. The CDR3 is made up of 12 amino acids.

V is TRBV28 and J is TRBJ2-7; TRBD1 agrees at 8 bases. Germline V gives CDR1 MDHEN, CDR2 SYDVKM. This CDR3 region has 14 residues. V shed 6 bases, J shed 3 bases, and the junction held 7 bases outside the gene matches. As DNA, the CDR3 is TGTGCCAGCAGCCAGGACAGGGAGAACTACGAGCAGTACTTC. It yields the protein CASSQDRENYEQYF.

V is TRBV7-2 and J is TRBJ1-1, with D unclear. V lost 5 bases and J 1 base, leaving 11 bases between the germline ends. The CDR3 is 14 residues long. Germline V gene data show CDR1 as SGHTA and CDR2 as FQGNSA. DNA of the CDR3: TGTGCCAGCAGCCCCGATCATAGGAACACTGAAGCTTTCTTT. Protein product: CASSPDHRNTEAFF.

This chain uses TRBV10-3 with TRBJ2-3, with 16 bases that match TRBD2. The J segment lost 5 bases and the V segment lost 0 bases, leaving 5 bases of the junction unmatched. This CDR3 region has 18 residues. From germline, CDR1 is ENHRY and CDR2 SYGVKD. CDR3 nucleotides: TGTGCCATCAGTGAGTCGGGACTAGCGGGGGGGCGCGTAGATACGCAGTATTTT. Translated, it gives CAISESGLAGGRVDTQYF.

CDR3 sequence reads: CATSDDTTDTQYF. For the CDR3, the DNA is TGTGCCACCAGTGATGACACTACGGATACGCAGTATTTT. V is TRBV24-1 and J is TRBJ2-3; D gene unclear. The CDR3 loop spans 13 amino acids. Trimming shortened V by 3 bases and J by 6 bases, and 9 bases separated the two germline ends. Germline CDR1 KGHDR, CDR2 SFDVKD.

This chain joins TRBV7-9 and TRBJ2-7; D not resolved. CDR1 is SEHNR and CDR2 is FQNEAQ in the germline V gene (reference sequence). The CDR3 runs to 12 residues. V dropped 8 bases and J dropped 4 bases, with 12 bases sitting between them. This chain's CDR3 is CASGDTSYEQYF. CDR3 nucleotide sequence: TGTGCCAGCGGAGACACCTCTTACGAGCAGTACTTC. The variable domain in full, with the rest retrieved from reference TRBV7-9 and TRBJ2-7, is DTGVSQNPRHKITKRGQNVTFRCDPISEHNRLYWYRQTLGQGPEFLTYFQNEAQLEKSRLLSDRFSAERPKGSFSTLEIQRTEQGDSAMYLCASGDTSYEQYFGPGTRLTVT.

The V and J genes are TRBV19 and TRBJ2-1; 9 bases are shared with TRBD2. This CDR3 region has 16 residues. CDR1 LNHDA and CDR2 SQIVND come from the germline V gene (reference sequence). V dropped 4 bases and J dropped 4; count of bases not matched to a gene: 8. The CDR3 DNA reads TGTGCCAGTAGTAAGAATAGCGGGAGTGATTACAATGAGCAGTTCTTC. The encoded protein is CASSKNSGSDYNEQFF. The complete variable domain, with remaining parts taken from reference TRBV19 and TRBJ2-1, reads DGGITQSPKYLFRKEGQNVTLSCEQNLNHDAMYWYRQDPGQGLRLIYYSQIVNDFQKGDIAEGYSVSREKKESFPLTVTSAQKNPTAFYLCASSKNSGSDYNEQFFGPGTRLTVL.

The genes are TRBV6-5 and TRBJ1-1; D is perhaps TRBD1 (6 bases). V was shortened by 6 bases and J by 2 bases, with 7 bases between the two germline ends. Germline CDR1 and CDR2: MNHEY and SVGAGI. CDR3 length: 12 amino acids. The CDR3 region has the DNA TGTGCCAGCAGGGACAGAAACACTGAAGCTTTCTTT. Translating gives CASRDRNTEAFF.

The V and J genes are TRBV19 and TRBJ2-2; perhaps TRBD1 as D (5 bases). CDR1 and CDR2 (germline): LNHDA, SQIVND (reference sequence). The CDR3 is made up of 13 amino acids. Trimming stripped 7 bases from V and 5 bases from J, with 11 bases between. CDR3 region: CASTYRTTGELFF. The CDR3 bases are TGTGCCAGTACGTACAGGACAACCGGGGAGCTGTTTTTT.

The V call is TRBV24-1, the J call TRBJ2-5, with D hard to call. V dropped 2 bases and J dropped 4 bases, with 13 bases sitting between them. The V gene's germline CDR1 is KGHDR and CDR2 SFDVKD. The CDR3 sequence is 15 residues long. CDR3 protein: CATSDSGLTAETQYF. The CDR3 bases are TGTGCCACCAGTGATTCGGGCCTTACGGCAGAGACCCAGTACTTC.

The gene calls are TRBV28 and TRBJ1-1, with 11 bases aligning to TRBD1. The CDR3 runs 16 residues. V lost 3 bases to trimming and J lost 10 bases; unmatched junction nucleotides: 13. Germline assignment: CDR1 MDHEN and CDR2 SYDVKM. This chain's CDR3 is CASSLEDRGRRFGAFF. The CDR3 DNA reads TGTGCCAGCAGTTTGGAGGACAGGGGGCGCAGGTTCGGAGCTTTCTTT.

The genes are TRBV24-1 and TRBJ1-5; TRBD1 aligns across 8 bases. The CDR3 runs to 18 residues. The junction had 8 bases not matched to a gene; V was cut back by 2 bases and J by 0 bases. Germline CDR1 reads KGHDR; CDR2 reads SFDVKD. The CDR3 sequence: CATSDSGQGRHSNQPQHF. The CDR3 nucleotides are TGTGCCACCAGTGATTCCGGACAGGGCCGACATAGCAATCAGCCCCAGCATTTT.

The CDR3 DNA follows: TGTGCCAGCAGCCAAGGGGCAGACCCTAGCACAGATACGCAGTATTTT. Translation gives CASSQGADPSTDTQYF. The chain joins TRBV3-1 (or the pseudogene TRBV3-2) to TRBJ2-3; D ambiguous. This CDR3 is built from 16 residues. V was shortened by 1 base and J by 0 bases, with 11 bases between the two germline ends. CDR1 LGHDT and CDR2 YNNKEL come from the germline V gene (reference sequence).

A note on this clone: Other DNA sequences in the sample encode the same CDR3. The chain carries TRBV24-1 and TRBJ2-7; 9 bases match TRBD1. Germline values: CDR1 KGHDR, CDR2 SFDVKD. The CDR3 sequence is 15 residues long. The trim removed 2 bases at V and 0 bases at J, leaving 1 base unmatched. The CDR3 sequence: CATSDSGQGSYEQYF. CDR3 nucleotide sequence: TGTGCCACCAGTGATTCGGGACAGGGCTCCTACGAGCAGTACTTC.